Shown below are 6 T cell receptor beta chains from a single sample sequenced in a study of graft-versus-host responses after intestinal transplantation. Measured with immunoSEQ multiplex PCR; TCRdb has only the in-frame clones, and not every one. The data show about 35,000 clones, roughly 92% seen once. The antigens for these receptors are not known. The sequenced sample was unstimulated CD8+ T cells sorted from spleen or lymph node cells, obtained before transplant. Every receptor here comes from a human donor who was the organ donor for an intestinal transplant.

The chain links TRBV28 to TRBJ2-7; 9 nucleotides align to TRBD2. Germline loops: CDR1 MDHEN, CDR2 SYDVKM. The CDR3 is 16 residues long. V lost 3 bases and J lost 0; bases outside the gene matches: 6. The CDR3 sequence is CASSLVAGVSSYEQYF. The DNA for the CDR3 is TGTGCCAGCAGTTTGGTAGCGGGAGTAAGCTCCTACGAGCAGTACTTC.

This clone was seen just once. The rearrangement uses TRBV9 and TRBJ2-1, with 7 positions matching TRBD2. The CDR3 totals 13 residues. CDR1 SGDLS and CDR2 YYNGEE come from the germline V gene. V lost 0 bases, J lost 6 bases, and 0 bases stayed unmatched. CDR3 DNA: TGTGCCAGCAGCGTAGGGACTAGCAATGAGCAGTTCTTC. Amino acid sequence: CASSVGTSNEQFF.

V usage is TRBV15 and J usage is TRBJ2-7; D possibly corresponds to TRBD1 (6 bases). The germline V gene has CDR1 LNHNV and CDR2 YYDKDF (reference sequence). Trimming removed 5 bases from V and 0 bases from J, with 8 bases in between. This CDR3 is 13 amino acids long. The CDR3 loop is CATSPGHSYEQYF. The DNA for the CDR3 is TGTGCCACCAGCCCGGGACACTCCTACGAGCAGTACTTC.

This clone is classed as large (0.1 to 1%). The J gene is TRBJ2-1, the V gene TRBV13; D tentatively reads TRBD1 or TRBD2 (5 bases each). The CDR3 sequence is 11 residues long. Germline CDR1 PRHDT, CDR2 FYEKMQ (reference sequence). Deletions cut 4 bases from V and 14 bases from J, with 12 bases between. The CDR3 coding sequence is TGTGCCAGCAGCTCGGGACCACAGGAGTTCTTC. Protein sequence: CASSSGPQEFF.

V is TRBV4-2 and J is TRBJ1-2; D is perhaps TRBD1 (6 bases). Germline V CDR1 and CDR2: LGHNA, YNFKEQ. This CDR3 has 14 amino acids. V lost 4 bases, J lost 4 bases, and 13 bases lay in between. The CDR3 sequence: CASSPPGHAYGYTF. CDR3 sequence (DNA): TGTGCCAGCAGCCCCCCGGGACACGCCTATGGCTACACCTTC.

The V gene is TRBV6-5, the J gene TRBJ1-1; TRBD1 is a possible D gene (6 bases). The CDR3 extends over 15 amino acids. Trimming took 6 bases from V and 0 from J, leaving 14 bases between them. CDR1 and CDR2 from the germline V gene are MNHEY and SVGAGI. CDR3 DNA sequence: TGTGCCAGCAGCGTACAGGGATTCATGAACACTGAAGCTTTCTTT. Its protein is CASSVQGFMNTEAFF.